Listed here are 25 T cell receptor beta chains from one sample, sequenced in a study of identical twins. From the 5' RACE reads, TCRdb called clonotypes with MiXCR, one entry per CDR3 protein. The table shows 1.5 million to 2 million distinct CDR3 sequences, with 32% occurring only once. Sequenced sample: cord blood. The receptors originated from a newborn girl in good health.

The V gene is TRBV19, the J gene TRBJ1-2; D ambiguous. Trimming stripped 8 bases from V and 3 bases from J, with 19 bases between. This CDR3 spans 15 amino acids. Germline V gene sequence: CDR1 LNHDA, CDR2 SQIVND (reference sequence). CDR3 in amino acids: CASFQQGPLYYGYTF. The CDR3 DNA follows: TGTGCCAGTTTCCAACAAGGGCCCCTCTACTATGGCTACACCTTC. Full variable domain (remainder filled in from reference TRBV19 and TRBJ1-2): DGGITQSPKYLFRKEGQNVTLSCEQNLNHDAMYWYRQDPGQGLRLIYYSQIVNDFQKGDIAEGYSVSREKKESFPLTVTSAQKNPTAFYLCASFQQGPLYYGYTFGSGTRLTVV.

This clonotype has more than one count but fewer than ten. This chain joins TRBV12-3 or TRBV12-4 and TRBJ2-7, with 7 positions matching TRBD2. The end of the DNA aligns better with TRBJ2-5, so the J call may be wrong. The CDR3 contains 14 residues. Written as DNA, the CDR3 is TGTGCCAGCGGTCTGGGAACTAGCGTGGAGACCCAGTACTTC. Translating gives CASGLGTSVETQYF.

This clonotype was seen a handful of times. The chain carries TRBV5-1 and TRBJ2-3, with a weak D call TRBD1 (5 bases). The CDR3 length is 15 residues. Germline CDR1 is SGHRS and CDR2 is YFSETQ. Trimming removed 2 bases from V and 2 bases from J, with 12 bases in between. CDR3 nucleotide sequence: TGCGCCAGCAGCTTTGGGGCCTATGACACAGATACGCAGTATTTT. Translated, it gives CASSFGAYDTDTQYF.

Ten or more counts support this clonotype. The CDR3: CASSQRREGEQYF. DNA for the CDR3: TGTGCCAGCAGCCAACGCCGAGAAGGGGAGCAGTACTTC. This sequence joins TRBV4-2 and TRBJ2-7; D gene ambiguous. The CDR3 runs to 13 residues. Germline lookup yields CDR1 LGHNA and CDR2 YNFKEQ. Trimming shortened V by 2 bases and J by 7 bases, and 12 bases separated the two germline ends.

This clonotype was detected many times. V is TRBV28 and J is TRBJ2-7; D is uncertain. This CDR3 spans 11 amino acids. Deletions cut 3 bases from V and 5 bases from J, with 5 bases between. Germline CDR1 MDHEN, CDR2 SYDVKM. The CDR3 DNA follows: TGTGCCAGCAGTTTTTGGAACGAGCAGTACTTC. This codes for CASSFWNEQYF.

The chain is built from TRBV2 and TRBJ1-1; D ambiguous. Trimming removed 5 bases from V and 0 bases from J, with 10 bases in between. Germline V gene sequence: CDR1 SNHLY, CDR2 FYNNEI. CDR3 length: 14 residues. The DNA of the CDR3 is TGTGCCAGCAGTTCTCGGAGTCTGAACACTGAAGCTTTCTTT. As protein: CASSSRSLNTEAFF.

On this clonotype itself: This sequence may be a read error, since a much larger clone differs from it by one base. This chain connects TRBV20-1 to TRBJ2-7; D not resolved. Trimming left V 8 bases short and J 3 bases short, with 14 bases between. This CDR3 has 12 amino acids. Germline loops: CDR1 DFQATT, CDR2 SNEGSKA (reference sequence). The CDR3 DNA follows: TGCAGTTCTAAAGGATCGAACTACGAGCAGTACTTC. Its translation is CSSKGSNYEQYF.

This clonotype occurred a few times. This chain connects TRBV12-3 or TRBV12-4 to TRBJ1-4; D remains ambiguous. The ends were cut back, 5 bases at V and 3 bases at J, with 10 bases in the middle. The CDR3 is 14 amino acids. CDR3 bases: TGTGCCAGCAGTGGAAGGGCGGCTAATGAAAAACTGTTTTTT. Translating it yields CASSGRAANEKLFF.

This chain uses TRBV6-2 or TRBV6-3 with TRBJ2-1; D might be TRBD2 (5 bases). CDR3 length: 16 residues. The germline V gene has CDR1 MNHEY and CDR2 SVGEGT. V dropped 2 bases and J dropped 5 bases, with 16 bases sitting between them. CDR3: CASSYLLLVPHNEQFF. CDR3 nucleotides: TGTGCCAGCAGTTACCTTCTACTAGTACCACACAATGAGCAGTTCTTC.

Only a few counts were recorded for this clonotype. The gene calls are TRBV20-1 and TRBJ2-7, with D tentatively TRBD2 (6 bases). The J call is uncertain, as TRBJ2-5 better fits the DNA end. The CDR3 covers 12 residues. Germline V gene sequence: CDR1 DFQATT, CDR2 SNEGSKA (reference sequence). The CDR3 nucleotides read TGCAGTGCTACGGGGGATTCGGAGACCCAGTACTTC. It specifies CSATGDSETQYF.

Comments on this clonotype: Possible read error: a much larger clone is one base away. This chain links TRBV29-1 with TRBJ2-7, with TRBD1 as a possible D gene (7 bases). Germline CDR1 and CDR2: SQVTM and ANQGSEA. Trimming removed 7 bases at V and 12 bases at J, with 25 bases between. This CDR3 is 13 amino acids long. The CDR3 here is CSGGDRKSPSLYF. The CDR3 DNA sequence: TGCAGCGGCGGGGACAGAAAAAGCCCCAGCCTGTACTTC.

J is TRBJ2-1 and V is TRBV9; D perhaps matches TRBD2 (5 bases). There are 13 residues in the CDR3. Germline V lookup: CDR1 SGDLS, CDR2 YYNGEE. Deletions cut 0 bases from V and 6 bases from J, with 7 bases between. The DNA for the CDR3 is TGTGCCAGCAGCGTAGATGGGAGCAATGAGCAGTTCTTC. It yields the protein CASSVDGSNEQFF.

A remark on this clonotype: Since a much larger clone is just one base distant, this may be a read error. The V and J genes are TRBV29-1 and TRBJ2-7; tentatively, D is TRBD1 (5 bases). The J call may be wrong; the DNA end is better matched by TRBJ2-5. This CDR3 is 14 amino acids long. Germline V gene sequence: CDR1 SQVTM, CDR2 ANQGSEA. The CDR3 DNA is TGCAGCGTCGAAGCCCGGGCAGGGCAAGAGACCCAGTACTTC. It translates to CSVEARAGQETQYF.

This rearrangement joins TRBV20-1 to TRBJ2-5, with D unclear. The end of the DNA fits TRBJ2-7 better, so the J call may be wrong. From germline, CDR1 is DFQATT and CDR2 SNEGSKA (reference sequence). The CDR3 has 12 residues. CDR3 in amino acids: CSALKSRYEQYF. Written as DNA, the CDR3 is TGCAGTGCTTTGAAATCGAGGTACGAGCAGTACTTC.

The chain couples TRBV27 to TRBJ2-1; D possibly corresponds to TRBD1 (6 bases). The CDR3 is 14 amino acids. The ends were cut back, 4 bases at V and 4 bases at J, with 11 bases in the middle. CDR1 MNHEY and CDR2 SMNVEV come from the germline V gene (reference sequence). CDR3 amino acids: CASSWTDKYNEQFF. The DNA for the CDR3 is TGTGCCAGCAGTTGGACAGACAAATACAATGAGCAGTTCTTC.

In this sample, this clonotype turned up many times. CDR3 sequence (DNA): TGTGCCAGCACCTCTACTCTGGCGATGCAAGAGACCCAGTACTTC. Residues: CASTSTLAMQETQYF. J is TRBJ2-5 and V is TRBV12-3 or TRBV12-4; D is unclear. This CDR3 region has 15 residues. The germline V and J ends were trimmed by 7 bases and 2 bases, with 17 bases remaining between them.

J is TRBJ2-1 and V is TRBV9; possibly TRBD1 for D (6 bases). Germline lookup yields CDR1 SGDLS and CDR2 YYNGEE. V shed 3 bases and J shed 2 bases, with 15 bases lying between them. The CDR3 loop spans 16 amino acids. The CDR3 DNA reads TGTGCCAGCAGCGCTAGACAGGTCCTTGCCTACAATGAGCAGTTCTTC. Residues: CASSARQVLAYNEQFF. Together with reference TRBV9 and TRBJ2-1, the CDR3 gives the full variable domain: DSGVTQTPKHLITATGQRVTLRCSPRSGDLSVYWYQQSLDQGLQFLIQYYNGEERAKGNILERFSAQQFPDLHSELNLSSLELGDSALYFCASSARQVLAYNEQFFGPGTRLTVL.

This clonotype was seen only a few times. This rearrangement joins TRBV5-6 to TRBJ2-7; 7 bases match TRBD2. The CDR3 totals 12 residues. CDR1 SGHDT and CDR2 YYEEEE come from the germline V gene. Trimming at V came to 7 bases and at J to 5 bases, leaving 6 bases not matched to a gene. The CDR3 spells CASRTRSHEQYF. DNA for the CDR3: TGTGCCAGCCGGACTAGGTCCCACGAGCAGTACTTC.

The V gene is TRBV28, the J gene TRBJ2-3; D possibly corresponds to TRBD2 (5 bases). V was cut by 2 bases and J by 4 bases, with 16 bases left in between. CDR3 length equals 16 residues. Germline CDR1 is MDHEN and CDR2 is SYDVKM. The CDR3 loop reads CASSLQVGVRADTQYF. CDR3 DNA: TGTGCCAGCAGTTTACAAGTCGGGGTGAGGGCAGATACGCAGTATTTT.

V and J are TRBV12-3 or TRBV12-4 and TRBJ2-7; no firm D call. The CDR3 extends over 13 amino acids. V dropped 7 bases and J dropped 2 bases, with 12 bases sitting between them. CDR3 in DNA: TGTGCCAGCACCCTATATGGAACCTACGAGCAGTACTTC. It specifies CASTLYGTYEQYF.

This clonotype was counted between two and nine times. The chain couples TRBV12-3 or TRBV12-4 to TRBJ2-1, with D unclear. CDR3 length equals 15 residues. V lost 6 bases, J lost 10 bases, and 22 bases lay in between. CDR3 loop: CASSFSGRKFGEQFF. DNA for the CDR3: TGTGCCAGCAGCTTCTCCGGCAGGAAGTTCGGGGAGCAGTTCTTC.

This clonotype came up many times. The chain has TRBV6-5 and TRBJ1-1; TRBD1 is a possible D gene (5 bases). Germline V gene data show CDR1 as MNHEY and CDR2 as SVGAGI. The germline V and J ends were trimmed by 0 bases and 0 bases, with 8 bases remaining between them. This CDR3 has 15 residues. Here the CDR3 DNA reads TGTGCCAGCAGTTACTCGGGGACGGTGAACACTGAAGCTTTCTTT. Translating it yields CASSYSGTVNTEAFF.

The CDR3 is CSARGLANEQFF. The CDR3 region has the DNA TGCAGTGCTAGAGGACTAGCGAATGAGCAGTTCTTC. The rearrangement links TRBV20-1 to TRBJ2-1; 8 bases map to TRBD2. Germline CDR1 is DFQATT and CDR2 is SNEGSKA (reference sequence). J gave up 7 bases and V 1 base, and 0 bases lay outside the gene matches. The CDR3 is 12 residues long.

This clonotype was counted between two and nine times. V and J are TRBV11-2 and TRBJ2-4; 11 bases map to TRBD2. The J call is in doubt because the DNA end fits TRBJ2-5 better. The CDR3 totals 16 residues. Germline V CDR1 and CDR2: SGHAT, FQNNGV. In DNA, the CDR3 is TGTGCCAGCAGCTTAGGCGGACTAGCGGGTGAAGAGACCCAGTACTTC. Its translation: CASSLGGLAGEETQYF.

This chain uses TRBV12-3 or TRBV12-4 with TRBJ2-2; TRBD1 agrees at 9 bases. The length of the CDR3 is 17 residues. The V segment lost 5 bases and the J segment 1 base; nucleotides outside the gene matches: 8. CDR3 in amino acids: CASSLWWGQGNTGELFF. The CDR3 nucleotides are TGTGCCAGCAGTCTATGGTGGGGACAGGGGAACACCGGGGAGCTGTTTTTT.